This T cell receptor (beta chain) was found in a study of blood T cells in healthy people across ages. For the second PCR, which ran for about 6 to 11 cycles, a sample-barcoded 5' primer and a J-beta primer mix were used. TCRdb ran MiXCR on the 5' RACE reads and lists one entry per CDR3 protein. Among fewer than 1,200,000 distinct CDR3 sequences, approximately 26% were seen once, and the ten largest hold 0.75%. The ends were cut back, 1 base at V and 0 bases at J, with 11 bases in the middle. The CDR3 extends over 16 amino acids. The germline gives CDR1 LGHDT, CDR2 YNNKEL (reference sequence). The same sample was also studied in work on T cells of mothers and their children.

The chain couples TRBV3-1 to TRBJ2-3; perhaps TRBD1 as D (6 bases). Input material: blood. The receptor comes from a girl aged 2 to 9 in good health. In DNA, the CDR3 is TGTGCCAGCAGCCAAGGTAGGACAGCGAGCACAGATACGCAGTATTTT. This gives the protein CASSQGRTASTDTQYF.